These T cell receptor beta chains were read from a single sample in a study of vaccination and CD4 T cells after COVID-19. These receptors lack a known antigen. TCRdb re-called the PCR reads through MiXCR, storing one row per CDR3 protein. The sample carries roughly 25,000 distinct CDR3 sequences, around 67% recorded once. The specimen was CD4+ T cells from blood, cultured in vitro, collected after SARS-CoV-2 vaccination. The receptors stem from a human donor who received a COVID-19 vaccine. Both conserved end residues are part of each CDR3. The D gene is left open where the match is weak. Clone size is shown for a subset of rows, as once, few, many or a class of expanded clone.

J: TRBJ1-5
size: once
V: TRBV6-1
D: TRBD1
CDR3: CASSGTGIDWHQPQHF
DNA: TGTGCCAGCAGTGGGACAGGGATCGATTGGCATCAGCCCCAGCATTTT

J: TRBJ1-1
size: NA
V: TRBV20-1
D: NA
CDR3: CSASGEGSPWTEAFF
DNA: TGCAGTGCTAGCGGTGAGGGGTCTCCCTGGACTGAAGCTTTCTTT

J: TRBJ1-6
size: NA
V: TRBV9
D: TRBD1
CDR3: CASSVAPGQGLGSPLHF
DNA: TGTGCCAGCAGCGTAGCTCCAGGACAGGGATTGGGTTCACCCCTCCACTTT

J: TRBJ1-5
size: few
V: TRBV19
D: NA
CDR3: CASSIGGRSNQPQHF
DNA: TGTGCCAGTAGTATAGGGGGGCGAAGCAATCAGCCCCAGCATTTT

J: TRBJ1-1
size: NA
V: TRBV6-5
D: NA
CDR3: CASSYLTGYTEAFF
DNA: TGTGCCAGCAGTTACTTAACAGGGTACACTGAAGCTTTCTTT

J: TRBJ1-2
size: NA
V: TRBV7-2
D: TRBD1
CDR3: CASSLRQGTTYGYTF
DNA: TGTGCCAGCAGCTTAAGACAGGGGACCACCTATGGCTACACCTTC

J: TRBJ2-1
size: few
V: TRBV20-1
D: TRBD2
CDR3: CSASAGLVNNEQFF
DNA: TGCAGTGCTAGCGCGGGACTAGTAAACAATGAGCAGTTCTTC

J: TRBJ2-3
size: NA
V: TRBV12-3/TRBV12-4
D: NA
CDR3: CASSLGFTDTQYF
DNA: TGTGCCAGCAGTCTGGGTTTCACAGATACGCAGTATTTT

J: TRBJ1-2
size: few
V: TRBV20-1
D: TRBD1
CDR3: CSAVRDSYGYTF
DNA: TGCAGTGCTGTACGGGACAGCTATGGCTACACCTTC

J: TRBJ1-5
size: NA
V: TRBV19
D: NA
CDR3: CASSIEFGRGEDSNQPQHF
DNA: TGTGCCAGTAGTATAGAATTCGGCAGGGGAGAGGATAGCAATCAGCCCCAGCATTTT

J: TRBJ1-2
size: few
V: TRBV2
D: NA
CDR3: CASRGTESGYTF
DNA: TGTGCCAGCAGAGGGACGGAGAGCGGCTACACCTTC

J: TRBJ1-1
size: few
V: TRBV20-1
D: TRBD1
CDR3: CSTMTGVRDTEAFF
DNA: TGCAGTACTATGACAGGGGTGAGGGACACTGAAGCTTTCTTT

J: TRBJ2-3
size: once
V: TRBV6-1
D: TRBD2
CDR3: CASSGLAGGTDTQYF
DNA: TGTGCCAGCAGTGGACTAGCGGGGGGTACAGATACGCAGTATTTT

J: TRBJ2-7
size: once
V: TRBV20-1
D: TRBD1
CDR3: CSASGQGNYEQYF
DNA: TGCAGTGCTTCGGGACAGGGCAACTACGAGCAGTACTTC

J: TRBJ1-3
size: NA
V: TRBV20-1
D: NA
CDR3: CSARQSSGNTIYF
DNA: TGCAGTGCTAGACAGAGCTCTGGAAACACCATATATTTT

J: TRBJ1-1
size: NA
V: TRBV29-1
D: NA
CDR3: CSVGRGAGEAFF
DNA: TGCAGCGTTGGAAGGGGGGCAGGCGAAGCTTTCTTT

J: TRBJ1-2
size: NA
V: TRBV24-1
D: TRBD1
CDR3: CATSGPGQGSYGYTF
DNA: TGTGCCACCAGTGGGCCGGGACAGGGGAGCTATGGCTACACCTTC

J: TRBJ1-6
size: NA
V: TRBV4-1
D: NA
CDR3: CASSQRLQSSYNSPLHF
DNA: TGCGCCAGCAGCCAAAGACTACAGAGCTCCTATAATTCACCCCTCCACTTT

J: TRBJ1-6
size: NA
V: TRBV5-4
D: NA
CDR3: CASSSGGQGIGNSPLHF
DNA: TGTGCCAGCAGCTCGGGGGGTCAGGGCATAGGGAATTCACCCCTCCACTTT

J: TRBJ2-1
size: NA
V: TRBV5-1
D: NA
CDR3: CASSSGSVSSYNEQFF
DNA: TGCGCCAGCAGCTCGGGGAGCGTAAGCTCCTACAATGAGCAGTTCTTC

J: TRBJ2-1
size: NA
V: TRBV20-1
D: NA
CDR3: CSARGSRAYNEQFF
DNA: TGCAGTGCTAGAGGTAGCCGGGCCTACAATGAGCAGTTCTTC

J: TRBJ1-1
size: NA
V: TRBV19
D: NA
CDR3: CASSIWAGTEAFF
DNA: TGTGCCAGTAGTATTTGGGCGGGGACTGAAGCTTTCTTT

J: TRBJ2-7
size: NA
V: TRBV5-1
D: TRBD2
CDR3: CASSGGSGGPAYEQYF
DNA: TGCGCCAGCAGCGGAGGAAGCGGGGGTCCAGCCTACGAGCAGTACTTC

J: TRBJ1-6
size: NA
V: TRBV12-3/TRBV12-4
D: TRBD1
CDR3: CASSSDRGSPLHF
DNA: TGTGCCAGCAGTTCGGACAGGGGGTCACCCCTCCACTTT

J: TRBJ2-3
size: NA
V: TRBV2
D: TRBD2
CDR3: CASSERLAGADTQYF
DNA: TGTGCCAGCAGTGAGAGACTAGCGGGGGCGGATACGCAGTATTTT

J: TRBJ2-5
size: NA
V: TRBV20-1
D: TRBD2
CDR3: CSASSGGDLETQYF
DNA: TGCAGTGCTAGCAGCGGGGGGGATTTAGAGACCCAGTACTTC